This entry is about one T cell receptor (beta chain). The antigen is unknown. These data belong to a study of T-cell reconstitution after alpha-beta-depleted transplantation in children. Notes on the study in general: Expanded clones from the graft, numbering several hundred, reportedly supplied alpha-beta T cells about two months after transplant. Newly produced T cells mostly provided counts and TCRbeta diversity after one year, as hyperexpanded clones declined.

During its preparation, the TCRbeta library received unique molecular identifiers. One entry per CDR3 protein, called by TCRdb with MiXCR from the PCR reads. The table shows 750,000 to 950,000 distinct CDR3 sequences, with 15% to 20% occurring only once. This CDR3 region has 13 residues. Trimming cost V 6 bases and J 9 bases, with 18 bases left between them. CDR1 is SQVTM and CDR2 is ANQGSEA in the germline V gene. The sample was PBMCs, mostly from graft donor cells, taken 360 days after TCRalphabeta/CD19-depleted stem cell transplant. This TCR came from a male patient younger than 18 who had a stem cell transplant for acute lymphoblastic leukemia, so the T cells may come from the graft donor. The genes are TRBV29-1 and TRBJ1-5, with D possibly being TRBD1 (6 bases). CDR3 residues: CSVARGQNGPQHF. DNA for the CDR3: TGCAGCGTCGCCCGAGGACAGAATGGGCCCCAGCATTTT. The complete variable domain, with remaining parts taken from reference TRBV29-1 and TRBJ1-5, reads SAVISQKPSRDICQRGTSLTIQCQVDSQVTMMFWYRQQPGQSLTLIATANQGSEATYESGFVIDKFPISRPNLTFSTLTVSNMSPEDSSIYLCSVARGQNGPQHFGDGTRLSIL.